This T cell receptor (beta chain) is drawn from a study of CXCR3-negative and CXCR3-positive naive CD8 T cells. Concerning this clonotype: Its target is unknown.

UMI-labeled TRB cDNA libraries were prepared by 5' RACE. TCRdb re-analyzed the 5' RACE reads; it lists each CDR3 protein once, without DNA. The sample totals tens of thousands of distinct CDR3 sequences. Whole-study findings and limits: Researchers report that CXCR3-positive naive cells carry more hydrophobic TRB CDR3s than CXCR3-negative naive cells.

This CDR3 is built from 14 residues. The germline V gene has CDR1 MDHEN and CDR2 SYDVKM. Sample: naive CXCR3+ CD8+ T cells from blood. Sample subset: CD45RO-CCR7+CD27+CD95- naive CD8+ T cells expressing CXCR3 (TNR3+). The TCR was taken from a human donor in good health. Some clones in this sample may be carry-over from other donors' samples. This chain uses TRBV28 with TRBJ2-5; TCRdb's D call of TRBD1 is untestable without DNA. CDR3: CAALSGYIRITQYF.